Presented here are 13 T cell receptor beta chains from one specimen sequenced in a study of blood T cell repertoires in COVID-19. Profiling relied on immunoSEQ multiplex PCR, and the TCRdb table lists in-frame clones only, not all of them. The sample yields 200,000 or so clones, 89% seen once. Sequenced input: PBMCs or T cells enriched from blood (not recorded which). These receptors were taken from a woman aged 40 to 55 with acute COVID-19.

The rearrangement uses TRBV6-5 and TRBJ1-2; 9 bases fit TRBD1. CDR3 length equals 14 residues. Germline CDR1 reads MNHEY; CDR2 reads SVGAGI. J gave up 4 bases and V 2 bases, and 2 bases lay outside the gene matches. CDR3 amino acids: CASSYRGQGYGYTF. CDR3 DNA: TGTGCCAGCAGTTACCGGGGACAGGGCTATGGCTACACCTTC.

CDR3 DNA: TGTGCCAGCAGCGTAGCAGCGGGAGTTTTATGGAATGAGCAGTTCTTC. This codes for CASSVAAGVLWNEQFF. The V and J genes are TRBV9 and TRBJ2-1; the match to TRBD2 covers 8 bases. The germline gives CDR1 SGDLS, CDR2 YYNGEE. V gave up 0 bases and J gave up 7 bases; unmatched junction bases: 9. The CDR3 consists of 16 residues.

The chain is built from TRBV28 and TRBJ1-4; D uncertain. Looked up from germline, CDR1 is MDHEN and CDR2 is SYDVKM. The V end lost 6 bases, the J end lost 7 bases, and 18 bases lay between the germline ends. CDR3 size: 15 residues. The CDR3: CASSSIEGFSEKLFF. In nucleotides, the CDR3 is TGTGCCAGCAGCTCGATTGAGGGATTTAGTGAAAAACTGTTTTTT.

V usage is TRBV14 and J usage is TRBJ2-1, with D possibly matching TRBD1 (6 bases). The germline V gene encodes CDR1 SGHDN and CDR2 FVKESK. This CDR3 is built from 17 residues. The V gene lost 1 base and the J gene lost 3 bases, with 16 bases spanning the gap. CDR3 sequence: CASSQGIQGPVYNEQFF. DNA of the CDR3: TGTGCCAGCAGCCAAGGGATTCAGGGGCCCGTCTACAATGAGCAGTTCTTC.

In DNA form, the CDR3 reads TGTGCCAGCAGCCGAGGCTACGAGCAGTACTTC. This gives the protein CASSRGYEQYF. The J gene is TRBJ2-7, the V gene TRBV7-9; D gene ambiguous. V shed 5 bases and J shed 3 bases, with 5 bases lying between them. Germline loops: CDR1 SEHNR, CDR2 FQNEAQ (reference sequence). This CDR3 is built from 11 residues.

The V and J genes are TRBV15 and TRBJ2-7; a weak D match, TRBD1 (5 bases). The CDR3 runs 18 residues. Trimming took off 11 bases at V and 1 base at J, with 30 bases between the two ends. CDR1 is LNHNV, CDR2 YYDKDF, per germline (reference sequence). The chain's CDR3 is CADLLSTEWPGWSYEQYF. CDR3 sequence (DNA): TGTGCCGACCTACTTTCGACAGAGTGGCCCGGGTGGTCCTACGAGCAGTACTTC.

The J gene is TRBJ2-4, the V gene TRBV19; TRBD2 matches 9 bases. In germline, CDR1 is LNHDA, CDR2 SQIVND (reference sequence). J gave up 4 bases and V 4 bases, and 2 bases lay outside the gene matches. The CDR3 length is 14 residues. The CDR3 sequence is CASSTSGRKNIQYF. For the CDR3, the DNA is TGTGCCAGTAGTACCAGCGGGAGGAAAAACATTCAGTACTTC. The whole variable domain, filled in from reference TRBV19 and TRBJ2-4, reads DGGITQSPKYLFRKEGQNVTLSCEQNLNHDAMYWYRQDPGQGLRLIYYSQIVNDFQKGDIAEGYSVSREKKESFPLTVTSAQKNPTAFYLCASSTSGRKNIQYFGAGTRLSVL.

This chain joins TRBV6-5 and TRBJ2-3; the D gene is possibly TRBD2 (5 bases). The CDR3 length is 15 residues. The germline V and J ends were trimmed by 5 bases and 4 bases, with 16 bases remaining between them. CDR1 is MNHEY and CDR2 is SVGAGI in the germline V gene. CDR3 region: CASSRSGVNPDTQYF. The CDR3 DNA follows: TGTGCCAGCAGTCGCAGCGGAGTCAACCCAGATACGCAGTATTTT.

The rearrangement uses TRBV7-8 and TRBJ2-1; 9 nucleotides align to TRBD2. CDR1 SGHVS and CDR2 FQNEAQ come from the germline V gene. With V trimmed by 5 bases and J by 4 bases, 9 bases remained unmatched. The CDR3 is 16 residues long. The CDR3 DNA reads TGTGCCAGCAGCAAGCTCCTAGCGGGGCCTTACAATGAGCAGTTCTTC. This gives the protein CASSKLLAGPYNEQFF.

This chain links TRBV9 with TRBJ2-2; TRBD1 matches 8 bases. The CDR3 runs to 16 residues. Germline trimming cut 3 bases from V and 2 bases from J; bases unmatched to any gene: 6. CDR1 and CDR2 from the germline V gene are SGDLS and YYNGEE. The CDR3 DNA follows: TGTGCCAGCAGCGGAGGGACAGGCCGAAACACCGGGGAGCTGTTTTTT. This sequence encodes CASSGGTGRNTGELFF.

In its sample, this clone was seen a few times. A read error may produce the germline difference seen at one junction end. The gene calls are TRBV11-3 and TRBJ2-3, with 7 bases identical to TRBD2. Germline CDR1 and CDR2: SGHNT and YENEEA. This CDR3 spans 17 amino acids. The CDR3, as DNA: TGTGCCAGCAGCGTAGAAGTGGGGCGGGGGAGGCACGATACGCAGTATTTT. This encodes CASSVEVGRGRHDTQYF.

Here the CDR3 DNA reads TGCGCCAGCAGCCAAGAATACAGGGAGTTAAACTATGGCTACACCTTC. Amino acid sequence: CASSQEYRELNYGYTF. The chain couples TRBV4-1 to TRBJ1-2, with D perhaps TRBD1 (6 bases). Germline V gives CDR1 MGHRA, CDR2 YSYEKL. The CDR3 runs 16 residues. V was pared by 0 bases and J by 2 bases, with 13 bases between.

The rearrangement joins TRBV30 to TRBJ2-5; TRBD2 matches 11 bases. CDR1 is GTSNPN, CDR2 SVGIG, per germline (reference sequence). This CDR3 is built from 17 residues. V was pared by 1 base and J by 5 bases, with 12 bases of the junction left unmatched. The CDR3 region has the DNA TGTGCCTGGAGTGCACGCAGTAGCGGGGGGGCCTGGGAGACCCAGTACTTC. It is translated as CAWSARSSGGAWETQYF. The whole variable domain, remainder taken from reference TRBV30 and TRBJ2-5, is SQTIHQWPATLVQPVGSPLSLECTVEGTSNPNLYWYRQAAGRGLQLLFYSVGIGQISSEVPQNLSASRPQDRQFILSSKKLLLSDSGFYLCAWSARSSGGAWETQYFGPGTRLLVL.